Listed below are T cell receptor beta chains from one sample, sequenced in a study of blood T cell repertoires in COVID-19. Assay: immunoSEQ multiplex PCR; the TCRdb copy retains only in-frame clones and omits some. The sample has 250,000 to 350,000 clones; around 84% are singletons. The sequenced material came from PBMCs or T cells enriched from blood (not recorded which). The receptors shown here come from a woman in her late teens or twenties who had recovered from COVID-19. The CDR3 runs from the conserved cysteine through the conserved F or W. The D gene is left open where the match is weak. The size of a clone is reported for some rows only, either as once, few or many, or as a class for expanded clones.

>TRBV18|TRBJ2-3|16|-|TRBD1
TGTGCCAGCTCACCACCGGGACAGGGGGCAACAGATACGCAGTATTTT
CASSPPGQGATDTQYF
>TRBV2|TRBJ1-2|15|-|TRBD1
TGTGCCAGCAGCTCCGGGACAGGGATATACTATGGCTACACCTTC
CASSSGTGIYYGYTF
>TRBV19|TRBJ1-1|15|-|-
TGTGCCAGTAGTATATTCGGCCACGGAGGCACTGAAGCTTTCTTT
CASSIFGHGGTEAFF
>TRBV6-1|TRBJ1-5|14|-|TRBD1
TGTGCCAGCAGTGATACAGGGGGCTGGCAGCCCCAGCATTTT
CASSDTGGWQPQHF
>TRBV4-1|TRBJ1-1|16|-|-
TGCGCCAGCAGGCCACAGCCCCTAAATATGAACACTGAAGCTTTCTTT
CASRPQPLNMNTEAFF
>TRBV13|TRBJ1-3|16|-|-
TGTGCCAGCAGCACCCGCCCAGACAGTCTTGGAAACACCATATATTTT
CASSTRPDSLGNTIYF
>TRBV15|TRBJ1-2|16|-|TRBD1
TGTGCCACCAGCCTAGCCCCGACAGGGGGGTTCGGCGGCTACACCTTC
CATSLAPTGGFGGYTF
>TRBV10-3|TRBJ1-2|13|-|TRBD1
TGTGCCATCAGTACCCCAGGGGGCGGTGGCTACACCTTC
CAISTPGGGGYTF
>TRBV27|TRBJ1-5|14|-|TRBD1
TGTGCCAGCAGTCCGAGGACAGGGAGCCAGCCCCAGCATTTT
CASSPRTGSQPQHF
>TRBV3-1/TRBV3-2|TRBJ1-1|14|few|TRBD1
TGTGCCAGCAGCCAAACAGGGGGCGCAGGGGAAGCTTTCTTT
CASSQTGGAGEAFF
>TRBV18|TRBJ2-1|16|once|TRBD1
TGTGCCAGCTCACCACAGGGACAGGGGGCTGGCCATGAGCAGTTCTTC
CASSPQGQGAGHEQFF
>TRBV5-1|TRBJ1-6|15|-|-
TGCGCCAGCAGCTTGGCCGGGCAGGGTCGTTCACCCCTCCACTTT
CASSLAGQGRSPLHF
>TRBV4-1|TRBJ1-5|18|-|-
TGCGCCAGCAGCCAAGATGCCTTAGCAGCCCGGAGGAATCAGCCCCAGCATTTT
CASSQDALAARRNQPQHF
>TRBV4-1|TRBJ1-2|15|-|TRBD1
TGCGCCAGCAGGTATCCCGGGACAGCGAACTATGGCTACACCTTC
CASRYPGTANYGYTF
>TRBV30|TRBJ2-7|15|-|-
TGTGCCTGGAGTGTATTGAGGGCAATTTCCTACGAGCAGTACTTC
CAWSVLRAISYEQYF
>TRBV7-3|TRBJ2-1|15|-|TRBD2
TGTGCCAGCAGCTCTAGCGGGGGCGATTACAATGAGCAGTTCTTC
CASSSSGGDYNEQFF
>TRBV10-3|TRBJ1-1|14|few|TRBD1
TGTGCCATCGCCGGGACAGCTTCGAACACTGAAGCTTTCTTT
CAIAGTASNTEAFF
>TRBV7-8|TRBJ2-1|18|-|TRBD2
TGTGCCAGCAGCTTAGATCGCACTAGCGGGTGGATTCACAATGAGCAGTTCTTC
CASSLDRTSGWIHNEQFF
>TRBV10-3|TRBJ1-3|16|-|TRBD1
TGTGCCATCAGTGGTGCTCCCAGGGGGGTTGGAAACACCATATATTTT
CAISGAPRGVGNTIYF
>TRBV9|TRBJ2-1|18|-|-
TGTGCCAGCAGCGTAGTTGGTGGGAGCGTCTCCTCCTACAATGAGCAGTTCTTC
CASSVVGGSVSSYNEQFF